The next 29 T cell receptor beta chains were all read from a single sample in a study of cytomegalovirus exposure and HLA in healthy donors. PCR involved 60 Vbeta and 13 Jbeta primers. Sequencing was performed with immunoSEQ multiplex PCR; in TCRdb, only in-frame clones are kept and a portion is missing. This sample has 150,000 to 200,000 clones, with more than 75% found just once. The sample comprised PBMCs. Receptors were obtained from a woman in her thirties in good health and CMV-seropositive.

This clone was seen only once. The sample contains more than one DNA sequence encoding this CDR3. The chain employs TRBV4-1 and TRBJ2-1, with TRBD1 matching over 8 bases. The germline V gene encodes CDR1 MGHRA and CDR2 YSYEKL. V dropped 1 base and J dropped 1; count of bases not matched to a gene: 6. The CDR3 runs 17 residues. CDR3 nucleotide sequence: TGCGCCAGCAGCCAAGCCGAAGGACAGGGTTCCTACAATGAGCAGTTCTTC. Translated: CASSQAEGQGSYNEQFF.

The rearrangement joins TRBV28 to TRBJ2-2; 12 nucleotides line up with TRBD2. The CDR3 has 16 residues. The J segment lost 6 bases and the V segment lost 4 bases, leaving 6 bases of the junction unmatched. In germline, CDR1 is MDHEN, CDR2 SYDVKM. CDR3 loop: CASSSPSGGAAGELFF. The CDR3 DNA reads TGTGCCAGCAGTTCCCCTAGCGGGGGGGCCGCCGGGGAGCTGTTTTTT.

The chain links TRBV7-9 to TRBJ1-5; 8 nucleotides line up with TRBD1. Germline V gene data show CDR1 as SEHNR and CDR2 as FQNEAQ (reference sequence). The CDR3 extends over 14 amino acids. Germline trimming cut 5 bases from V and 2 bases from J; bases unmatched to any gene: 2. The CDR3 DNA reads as TGTGCCAGCAGCCAACAGGGGGGCAATCAGCCCCAGCATTTT. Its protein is CASSQQGGNQPQHF.

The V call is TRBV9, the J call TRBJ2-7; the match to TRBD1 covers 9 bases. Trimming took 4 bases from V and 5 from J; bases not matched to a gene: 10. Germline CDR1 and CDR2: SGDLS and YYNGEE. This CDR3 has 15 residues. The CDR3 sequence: CASSFRDRDNDEQYF. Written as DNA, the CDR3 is TGTGCCAGCAGCTTCAGGGACAGGGATAATGACGAGCAGTACTTC.

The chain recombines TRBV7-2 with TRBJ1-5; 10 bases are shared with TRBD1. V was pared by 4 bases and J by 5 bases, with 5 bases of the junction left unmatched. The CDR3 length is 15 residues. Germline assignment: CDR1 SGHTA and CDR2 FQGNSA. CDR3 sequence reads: CASSSRTGGYQPQHF. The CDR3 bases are TGTGCCAGCAGCTCACGGACAGGGGGATATCAGCCCCAGCATTTT. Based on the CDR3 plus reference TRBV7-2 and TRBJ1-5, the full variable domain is GAGVSQSPSNKVTEKGKDVELRCDPISGHTALYWYRQSLGQGLEFLIYFQGNSAPDKSGLPSDRFSAERTGGSVSTLTIQRTQQEDSAVYLCASSSRTGGYQPQHFGDGTRLSIL.

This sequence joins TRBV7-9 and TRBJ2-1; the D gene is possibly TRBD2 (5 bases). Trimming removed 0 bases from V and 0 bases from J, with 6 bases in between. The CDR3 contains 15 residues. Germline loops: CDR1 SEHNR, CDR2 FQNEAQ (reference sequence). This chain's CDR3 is CASSLAGSSYNEQFF. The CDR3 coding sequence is TGTGCCAGCAGCTTAGCGGGGAGCTCCTACAATGAGCAGTTCTTC. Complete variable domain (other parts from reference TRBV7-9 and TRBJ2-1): DTGVSQNPRHKITKRGQNVTFRCDPISEHNRLYWYRQTLGQGPEFLTYFQNEAQLEKSRLLSDRFSAERPKGSFSTLEIQRTEQGDSAMYLCASSLAGSSYNEQFFGPGTRLTVL.

CDR3 protein: CASSFDPRGGEQFF. Here the CDR3 DNA reads TGCGCCAGCAGCTTCGATCCTCGAGGAGGTGAGCAGTTCTTC. The chain recombines TRBV5-1 with TRBJ2-1, with D possibly matching TRBD2 (5 bases). CDR3 length: 14 residues. V shed 2 bases and J shed 9 bases, with 15 bases lying between them. CDR1 is SGHRS and CDR2 is YFSETQ in the germline V gene.

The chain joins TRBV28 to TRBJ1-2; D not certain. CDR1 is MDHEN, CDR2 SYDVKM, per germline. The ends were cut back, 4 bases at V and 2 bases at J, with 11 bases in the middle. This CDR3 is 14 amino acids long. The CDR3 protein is CASSSSGLNYGYTF. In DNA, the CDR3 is TGTGCCAGCAGTTCGTCGGGGTTAAACTATGGCTACACCTTC.

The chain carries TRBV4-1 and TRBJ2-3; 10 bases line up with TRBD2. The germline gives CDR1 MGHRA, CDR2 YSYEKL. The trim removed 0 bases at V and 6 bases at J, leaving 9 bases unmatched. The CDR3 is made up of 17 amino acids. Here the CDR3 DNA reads TGCGCCAGCAGCCAAGATAATCTAGCGGGGGCTAGGGATACGCAGTATTTT. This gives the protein CASSQDNLAGARDTQYF.

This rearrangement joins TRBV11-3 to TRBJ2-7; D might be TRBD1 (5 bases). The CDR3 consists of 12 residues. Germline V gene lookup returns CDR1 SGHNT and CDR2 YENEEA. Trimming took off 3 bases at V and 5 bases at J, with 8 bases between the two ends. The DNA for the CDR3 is TGTGCCAGCAGCTTGGGGCGAGACGAGCAGTACTTC. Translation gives CASSLGRDEQYF.

The CDR3 sequence is CAISTATGELFF. The DNA for the CDR3 is TGTGCCATCTCGACAGCTACCGGGGAGCTGTTTTTT. The chain couples TRBV27 to TRBJ2-2; tentative D call: TRBD1 (5 bases). The germline gives CDR1 MNHEY, CDR2 SMNVEV (reference sequence). V gave up 10 bases and J gave up 5 bases, with 11 bases separating them. This CDR3 comprises 12 residues.

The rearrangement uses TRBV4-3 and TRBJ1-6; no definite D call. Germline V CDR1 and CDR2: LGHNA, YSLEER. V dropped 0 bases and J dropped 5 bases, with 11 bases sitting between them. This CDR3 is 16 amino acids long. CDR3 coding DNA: TGCGCCAGCAGCCAAGACCCCGTTGGCAATAATTCACCCCTCCACTTT. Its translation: CASSQDPVGNNSPLHF.

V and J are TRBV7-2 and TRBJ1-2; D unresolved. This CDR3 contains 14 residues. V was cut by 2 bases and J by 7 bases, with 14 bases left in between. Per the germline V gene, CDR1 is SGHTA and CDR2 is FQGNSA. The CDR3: CASSLRTAPGGYTF. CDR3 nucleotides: TGTGCCAGCAGCTTAAGGACTGCTCCGGGTGGCTACACCTTC.

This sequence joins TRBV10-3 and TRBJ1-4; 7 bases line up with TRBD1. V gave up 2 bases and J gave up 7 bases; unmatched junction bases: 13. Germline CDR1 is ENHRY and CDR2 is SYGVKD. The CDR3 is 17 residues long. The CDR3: CAISEKGPAGGFEKLFF. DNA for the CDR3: TGTGCCATCAGTGAGAAGGGCCCGGCAGGGGGATTTGAAAAACTGTTTTTT.

The CDR3 region has the DNA TGTGCCAGCAGCTCCGAGGTGGGGACAGGGGATGAAAAACTGTTTTTT. It yields the protein CASSSEVGTGDEKLFF. The chain couples TRBV5-4 to TRBJ1-4, with TRBD1 identical over 10 bases. V was clipped by 3 bases and J by 6 bases; unmatched bases: 8. The CDR3 extends over 16 amino acids. CDR1 and CDR2 from the germline V gene are SGHNT and YYREEE (reference sequence).

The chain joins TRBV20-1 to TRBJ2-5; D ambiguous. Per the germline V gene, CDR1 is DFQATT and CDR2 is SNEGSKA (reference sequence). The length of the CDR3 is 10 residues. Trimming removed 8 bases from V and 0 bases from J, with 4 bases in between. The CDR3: CSPNQETQYF. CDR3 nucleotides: TGCAGTCCAAACCAAGAGACCCAGTACTTC.

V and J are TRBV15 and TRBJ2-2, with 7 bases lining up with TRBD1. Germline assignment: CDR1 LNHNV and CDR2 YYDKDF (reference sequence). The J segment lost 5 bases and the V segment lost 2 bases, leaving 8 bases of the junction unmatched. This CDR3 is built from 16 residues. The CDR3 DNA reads TGTGCCACCAGCAGATTACGGACAGGAGCGACCGGGGAGCTGTTTTTT. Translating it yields CATSRLRTGATGELFF.

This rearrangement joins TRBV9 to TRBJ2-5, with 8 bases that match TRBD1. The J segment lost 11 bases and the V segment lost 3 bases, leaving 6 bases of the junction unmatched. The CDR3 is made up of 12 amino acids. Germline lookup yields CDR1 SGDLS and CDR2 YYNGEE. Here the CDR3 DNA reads TGTGCCAGCAGCGAGACAGGGGAAGAGCAGTACTTC. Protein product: CASSETGEEQYF.

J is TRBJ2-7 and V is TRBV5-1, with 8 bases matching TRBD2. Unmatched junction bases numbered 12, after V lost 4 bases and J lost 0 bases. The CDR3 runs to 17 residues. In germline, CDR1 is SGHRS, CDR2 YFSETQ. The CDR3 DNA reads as TGCGCCAGCAGCCGCGTGGGAGCGGGGGCGATCTCCTACGAGCAGTACTTC. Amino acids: CASSRVGAGAISYEQYF.

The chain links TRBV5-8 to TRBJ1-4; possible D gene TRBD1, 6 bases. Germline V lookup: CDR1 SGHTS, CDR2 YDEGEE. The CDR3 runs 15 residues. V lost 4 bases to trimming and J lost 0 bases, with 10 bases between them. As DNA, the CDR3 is TGTGCCAGCAGCCTAGGGGGGGCAACTAATGAAAAACTGTTTTTT. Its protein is CASSLGGATNEKLFF.

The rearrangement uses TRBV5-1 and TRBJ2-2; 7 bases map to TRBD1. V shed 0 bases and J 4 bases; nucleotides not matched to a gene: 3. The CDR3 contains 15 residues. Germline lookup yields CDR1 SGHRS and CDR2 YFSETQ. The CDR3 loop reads CASSLERGPTGELFF. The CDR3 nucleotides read TGCGCCAGCAGCTTGGAGAGGGGGCCCACCGGGGAGCTGTTTTTT.

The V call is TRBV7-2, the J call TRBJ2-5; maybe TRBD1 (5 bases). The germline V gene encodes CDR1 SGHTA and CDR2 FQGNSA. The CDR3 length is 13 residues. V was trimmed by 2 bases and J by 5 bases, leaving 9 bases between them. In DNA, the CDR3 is TGTGCCAGCAGCTTACAGTCAGGGGAGACCCAGTACTTC. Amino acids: CASSLQSGETQYF.

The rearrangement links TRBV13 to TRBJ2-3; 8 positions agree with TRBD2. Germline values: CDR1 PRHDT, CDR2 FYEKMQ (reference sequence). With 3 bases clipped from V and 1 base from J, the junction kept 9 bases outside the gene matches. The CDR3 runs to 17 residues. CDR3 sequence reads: CASSLSSGGAGTDTQYF. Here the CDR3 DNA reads TGTGCCAGCAGCTTGAGCAGCGGGGGAGCTGGCACAGATACGCAGTATTTT.

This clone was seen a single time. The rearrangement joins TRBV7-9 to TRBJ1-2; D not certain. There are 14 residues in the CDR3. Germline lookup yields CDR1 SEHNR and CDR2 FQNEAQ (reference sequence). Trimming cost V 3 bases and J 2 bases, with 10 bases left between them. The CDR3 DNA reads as TGTGCCAGCAGCTTCGAGTCAGGCAACTATGGCTACACCTTC. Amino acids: CASSFESGNYGYTF.

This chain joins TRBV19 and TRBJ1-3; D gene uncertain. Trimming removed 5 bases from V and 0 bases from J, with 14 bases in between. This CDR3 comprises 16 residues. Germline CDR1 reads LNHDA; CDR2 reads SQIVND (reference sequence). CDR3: CASSPARAGSGNTIYF. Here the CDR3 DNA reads TGTGCCAGTAGTCCAGCGCGGGCTGGCTCTGGAAACACCATATATTTT. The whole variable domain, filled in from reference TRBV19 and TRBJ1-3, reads DGGITQSPKYLFRKEGQNVTLSCEQNLNHDAMYWYRQDPGQGLRLIYYSQIVNDFQKGDIAEGYSVSREKKESFPLTVTSAQKNPTAFYLCASSPARAGSGNTIYFGEGSWLTVV.

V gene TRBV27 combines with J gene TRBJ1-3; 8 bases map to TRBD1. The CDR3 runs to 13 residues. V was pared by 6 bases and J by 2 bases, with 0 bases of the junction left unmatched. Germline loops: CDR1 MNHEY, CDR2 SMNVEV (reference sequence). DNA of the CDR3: TGTGCCAGCAGACAGGGGGCTGGAAACACCATATATTTT. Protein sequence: CASRQGAGNTIYF.

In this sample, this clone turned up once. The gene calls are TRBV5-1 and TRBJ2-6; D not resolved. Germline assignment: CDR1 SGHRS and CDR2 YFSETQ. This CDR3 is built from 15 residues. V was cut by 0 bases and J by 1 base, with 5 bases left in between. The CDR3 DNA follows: TGCGCCAGCAGCTTGGCTGTGTCTGGGGCCAACGTCCTGACTTTC. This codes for CASSLAVSGANVLTF. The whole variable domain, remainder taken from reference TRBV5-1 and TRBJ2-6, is KAGVTQTPRYLIKTRGQQVTLSCSPISGHRSVSWYQQTPGQGLQFLFEYFSETQRNKGNFPGRFSGRQFSNSRSEMNVSTLELGDSALYLCASSLAVSGANVLTFGAGSRLTVL.

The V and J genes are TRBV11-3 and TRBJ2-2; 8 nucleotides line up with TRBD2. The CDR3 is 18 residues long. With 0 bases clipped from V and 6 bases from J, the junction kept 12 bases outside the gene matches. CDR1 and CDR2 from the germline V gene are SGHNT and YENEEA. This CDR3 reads CASSLEGVAAGGAGELFF. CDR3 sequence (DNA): TGTGCCAGCAGCTTAGAAGGAGTGGCCGCGGGGGGTGCCGGGGAGCTGTTTTTT. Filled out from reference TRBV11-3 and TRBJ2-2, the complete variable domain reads EAGVVQSPRYKIIEKKQPVAFWCNPISGHNTLYWYLQNLGQGPELLIRYENEEAVDDSQLPKDRFSAERLKGVDSTLKIQPAELGDSAVYLCASSLEGVAAGGAGELFFGEGSRLTVL.

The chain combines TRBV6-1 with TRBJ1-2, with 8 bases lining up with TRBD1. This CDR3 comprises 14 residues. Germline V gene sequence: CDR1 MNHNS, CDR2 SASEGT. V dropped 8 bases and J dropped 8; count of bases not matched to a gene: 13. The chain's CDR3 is CASGRTGRQWGYTF. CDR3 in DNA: TGTGCCAGCGGGAGGACAGGGCGACAATGGGGCTACACCTTC.